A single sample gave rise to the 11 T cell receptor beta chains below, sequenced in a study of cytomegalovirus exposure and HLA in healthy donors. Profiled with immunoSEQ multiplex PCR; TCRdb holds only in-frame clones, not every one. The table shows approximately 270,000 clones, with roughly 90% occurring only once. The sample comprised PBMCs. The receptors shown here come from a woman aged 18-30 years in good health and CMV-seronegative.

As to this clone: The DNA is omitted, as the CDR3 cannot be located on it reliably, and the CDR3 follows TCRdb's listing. CDR3 residues: CASSFLWGGGNTIYF. The rearrangement links TRBV11-2 to TRBJ1-3; no check of the table's D call, TRBD1, against the DNA was made. Germline CDR1 SGHAT, CDR2 FQNNGV. The CDR3 extends over 15 residues, inclusive of both ends.

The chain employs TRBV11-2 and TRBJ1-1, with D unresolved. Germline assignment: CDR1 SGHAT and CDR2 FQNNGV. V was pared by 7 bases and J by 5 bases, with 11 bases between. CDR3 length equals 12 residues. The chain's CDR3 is CASTQSGTEAFF. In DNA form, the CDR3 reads TGTGCCAGCACCCAGAGCGGGACTGAAGCTTTCTTT.

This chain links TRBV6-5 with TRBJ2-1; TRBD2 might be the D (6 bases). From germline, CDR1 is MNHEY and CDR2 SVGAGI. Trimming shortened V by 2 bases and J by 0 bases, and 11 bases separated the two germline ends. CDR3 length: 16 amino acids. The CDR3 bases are TGTGCCAGCAGTTACCGAGCGGGCAGCTCCTACAATGAGCAGTTCTTC. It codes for CASSYRAGSSYNEQFF.

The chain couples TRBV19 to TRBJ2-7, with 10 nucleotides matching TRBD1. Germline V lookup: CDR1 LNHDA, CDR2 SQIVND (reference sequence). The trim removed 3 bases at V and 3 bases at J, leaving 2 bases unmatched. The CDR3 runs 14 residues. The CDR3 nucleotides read TGTGCCAGTAGTATGGGGACAGGGGACTACGAGCAGTACGTC. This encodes CASSMGTGDYEQYV.

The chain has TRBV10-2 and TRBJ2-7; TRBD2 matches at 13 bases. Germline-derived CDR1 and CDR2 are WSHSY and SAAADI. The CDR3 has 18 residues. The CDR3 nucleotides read TGCGCCAGCAGCCCCGGGACTAGCGGGGACACCTACTCCCACGAGCAGTACGTC. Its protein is CASSPGTSGDTYSHEQYV.

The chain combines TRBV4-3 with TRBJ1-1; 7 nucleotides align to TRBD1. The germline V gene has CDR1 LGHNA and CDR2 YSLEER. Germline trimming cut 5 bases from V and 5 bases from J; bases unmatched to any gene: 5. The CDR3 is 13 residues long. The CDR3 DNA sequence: TGCGCCAGCAGCGCGACAGGGCTAACTGAAGCTTTCTTT. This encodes CASSATGLTEAFF.

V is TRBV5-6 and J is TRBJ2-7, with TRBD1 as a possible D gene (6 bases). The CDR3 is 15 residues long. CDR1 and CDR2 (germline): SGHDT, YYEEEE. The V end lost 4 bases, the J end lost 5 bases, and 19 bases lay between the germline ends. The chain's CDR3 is CASSRIYTGPHEQYV. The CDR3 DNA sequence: TGTGCCAGCAGCCGTATTTACACAGGGCCCCACGAGCAGTACGTC.

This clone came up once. The CDR3, as DNA: TGTGCCAGTAGTCCCCGGCGGGGGTCGGAGTTCTTC. It specifies CASSPRRGSEFF. V usage is TRBV19 and J usage is TRBJ2-1, with 7 bases lining up with TRBD2. The CDR3 spans 12 residues. V lost 5 bases, J lost 14 bases, and 9 bases stayed unmatched. Germline V gives CDR1 LNHDA, CDR2 SQIVND (reference sequence).

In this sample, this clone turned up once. Here the CDR3 DNA reads TGTGCCAGCAGCTTAGAACACAGGGGGCCCGGGGACGAGCAGTACTTC. It codes for CASSLEHRGPGDEQYF. This chain joins TRBV7-9 and TRBJ2-7, with TRBD1 identical over 9 bases. The CDR3 runs to 16 residues. Germline V gives CDR1 SEHNR, CDR2 FQNEAQ (reference sequence). V lost 1 base to trimming and J lost 5 bases; unmatched junction nucleotides: 9.

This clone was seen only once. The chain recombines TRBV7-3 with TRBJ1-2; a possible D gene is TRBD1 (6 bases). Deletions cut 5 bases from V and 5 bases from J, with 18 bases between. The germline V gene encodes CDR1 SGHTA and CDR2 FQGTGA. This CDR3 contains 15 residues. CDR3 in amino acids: CASSPDGGGAYGYTF. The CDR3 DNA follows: TGTGCCAGCAGCCCAGACGGAGGGGGGGCATATGGCTACACCTTC.

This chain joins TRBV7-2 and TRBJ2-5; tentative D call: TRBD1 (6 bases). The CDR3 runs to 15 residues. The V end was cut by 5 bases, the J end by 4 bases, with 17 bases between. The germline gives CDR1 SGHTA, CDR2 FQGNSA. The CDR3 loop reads CASSTSQGFTETQYF. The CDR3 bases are TGTGCCAGCAGCACGTCTCAGGGGTTCACAGAGACCCAGTACTTC.